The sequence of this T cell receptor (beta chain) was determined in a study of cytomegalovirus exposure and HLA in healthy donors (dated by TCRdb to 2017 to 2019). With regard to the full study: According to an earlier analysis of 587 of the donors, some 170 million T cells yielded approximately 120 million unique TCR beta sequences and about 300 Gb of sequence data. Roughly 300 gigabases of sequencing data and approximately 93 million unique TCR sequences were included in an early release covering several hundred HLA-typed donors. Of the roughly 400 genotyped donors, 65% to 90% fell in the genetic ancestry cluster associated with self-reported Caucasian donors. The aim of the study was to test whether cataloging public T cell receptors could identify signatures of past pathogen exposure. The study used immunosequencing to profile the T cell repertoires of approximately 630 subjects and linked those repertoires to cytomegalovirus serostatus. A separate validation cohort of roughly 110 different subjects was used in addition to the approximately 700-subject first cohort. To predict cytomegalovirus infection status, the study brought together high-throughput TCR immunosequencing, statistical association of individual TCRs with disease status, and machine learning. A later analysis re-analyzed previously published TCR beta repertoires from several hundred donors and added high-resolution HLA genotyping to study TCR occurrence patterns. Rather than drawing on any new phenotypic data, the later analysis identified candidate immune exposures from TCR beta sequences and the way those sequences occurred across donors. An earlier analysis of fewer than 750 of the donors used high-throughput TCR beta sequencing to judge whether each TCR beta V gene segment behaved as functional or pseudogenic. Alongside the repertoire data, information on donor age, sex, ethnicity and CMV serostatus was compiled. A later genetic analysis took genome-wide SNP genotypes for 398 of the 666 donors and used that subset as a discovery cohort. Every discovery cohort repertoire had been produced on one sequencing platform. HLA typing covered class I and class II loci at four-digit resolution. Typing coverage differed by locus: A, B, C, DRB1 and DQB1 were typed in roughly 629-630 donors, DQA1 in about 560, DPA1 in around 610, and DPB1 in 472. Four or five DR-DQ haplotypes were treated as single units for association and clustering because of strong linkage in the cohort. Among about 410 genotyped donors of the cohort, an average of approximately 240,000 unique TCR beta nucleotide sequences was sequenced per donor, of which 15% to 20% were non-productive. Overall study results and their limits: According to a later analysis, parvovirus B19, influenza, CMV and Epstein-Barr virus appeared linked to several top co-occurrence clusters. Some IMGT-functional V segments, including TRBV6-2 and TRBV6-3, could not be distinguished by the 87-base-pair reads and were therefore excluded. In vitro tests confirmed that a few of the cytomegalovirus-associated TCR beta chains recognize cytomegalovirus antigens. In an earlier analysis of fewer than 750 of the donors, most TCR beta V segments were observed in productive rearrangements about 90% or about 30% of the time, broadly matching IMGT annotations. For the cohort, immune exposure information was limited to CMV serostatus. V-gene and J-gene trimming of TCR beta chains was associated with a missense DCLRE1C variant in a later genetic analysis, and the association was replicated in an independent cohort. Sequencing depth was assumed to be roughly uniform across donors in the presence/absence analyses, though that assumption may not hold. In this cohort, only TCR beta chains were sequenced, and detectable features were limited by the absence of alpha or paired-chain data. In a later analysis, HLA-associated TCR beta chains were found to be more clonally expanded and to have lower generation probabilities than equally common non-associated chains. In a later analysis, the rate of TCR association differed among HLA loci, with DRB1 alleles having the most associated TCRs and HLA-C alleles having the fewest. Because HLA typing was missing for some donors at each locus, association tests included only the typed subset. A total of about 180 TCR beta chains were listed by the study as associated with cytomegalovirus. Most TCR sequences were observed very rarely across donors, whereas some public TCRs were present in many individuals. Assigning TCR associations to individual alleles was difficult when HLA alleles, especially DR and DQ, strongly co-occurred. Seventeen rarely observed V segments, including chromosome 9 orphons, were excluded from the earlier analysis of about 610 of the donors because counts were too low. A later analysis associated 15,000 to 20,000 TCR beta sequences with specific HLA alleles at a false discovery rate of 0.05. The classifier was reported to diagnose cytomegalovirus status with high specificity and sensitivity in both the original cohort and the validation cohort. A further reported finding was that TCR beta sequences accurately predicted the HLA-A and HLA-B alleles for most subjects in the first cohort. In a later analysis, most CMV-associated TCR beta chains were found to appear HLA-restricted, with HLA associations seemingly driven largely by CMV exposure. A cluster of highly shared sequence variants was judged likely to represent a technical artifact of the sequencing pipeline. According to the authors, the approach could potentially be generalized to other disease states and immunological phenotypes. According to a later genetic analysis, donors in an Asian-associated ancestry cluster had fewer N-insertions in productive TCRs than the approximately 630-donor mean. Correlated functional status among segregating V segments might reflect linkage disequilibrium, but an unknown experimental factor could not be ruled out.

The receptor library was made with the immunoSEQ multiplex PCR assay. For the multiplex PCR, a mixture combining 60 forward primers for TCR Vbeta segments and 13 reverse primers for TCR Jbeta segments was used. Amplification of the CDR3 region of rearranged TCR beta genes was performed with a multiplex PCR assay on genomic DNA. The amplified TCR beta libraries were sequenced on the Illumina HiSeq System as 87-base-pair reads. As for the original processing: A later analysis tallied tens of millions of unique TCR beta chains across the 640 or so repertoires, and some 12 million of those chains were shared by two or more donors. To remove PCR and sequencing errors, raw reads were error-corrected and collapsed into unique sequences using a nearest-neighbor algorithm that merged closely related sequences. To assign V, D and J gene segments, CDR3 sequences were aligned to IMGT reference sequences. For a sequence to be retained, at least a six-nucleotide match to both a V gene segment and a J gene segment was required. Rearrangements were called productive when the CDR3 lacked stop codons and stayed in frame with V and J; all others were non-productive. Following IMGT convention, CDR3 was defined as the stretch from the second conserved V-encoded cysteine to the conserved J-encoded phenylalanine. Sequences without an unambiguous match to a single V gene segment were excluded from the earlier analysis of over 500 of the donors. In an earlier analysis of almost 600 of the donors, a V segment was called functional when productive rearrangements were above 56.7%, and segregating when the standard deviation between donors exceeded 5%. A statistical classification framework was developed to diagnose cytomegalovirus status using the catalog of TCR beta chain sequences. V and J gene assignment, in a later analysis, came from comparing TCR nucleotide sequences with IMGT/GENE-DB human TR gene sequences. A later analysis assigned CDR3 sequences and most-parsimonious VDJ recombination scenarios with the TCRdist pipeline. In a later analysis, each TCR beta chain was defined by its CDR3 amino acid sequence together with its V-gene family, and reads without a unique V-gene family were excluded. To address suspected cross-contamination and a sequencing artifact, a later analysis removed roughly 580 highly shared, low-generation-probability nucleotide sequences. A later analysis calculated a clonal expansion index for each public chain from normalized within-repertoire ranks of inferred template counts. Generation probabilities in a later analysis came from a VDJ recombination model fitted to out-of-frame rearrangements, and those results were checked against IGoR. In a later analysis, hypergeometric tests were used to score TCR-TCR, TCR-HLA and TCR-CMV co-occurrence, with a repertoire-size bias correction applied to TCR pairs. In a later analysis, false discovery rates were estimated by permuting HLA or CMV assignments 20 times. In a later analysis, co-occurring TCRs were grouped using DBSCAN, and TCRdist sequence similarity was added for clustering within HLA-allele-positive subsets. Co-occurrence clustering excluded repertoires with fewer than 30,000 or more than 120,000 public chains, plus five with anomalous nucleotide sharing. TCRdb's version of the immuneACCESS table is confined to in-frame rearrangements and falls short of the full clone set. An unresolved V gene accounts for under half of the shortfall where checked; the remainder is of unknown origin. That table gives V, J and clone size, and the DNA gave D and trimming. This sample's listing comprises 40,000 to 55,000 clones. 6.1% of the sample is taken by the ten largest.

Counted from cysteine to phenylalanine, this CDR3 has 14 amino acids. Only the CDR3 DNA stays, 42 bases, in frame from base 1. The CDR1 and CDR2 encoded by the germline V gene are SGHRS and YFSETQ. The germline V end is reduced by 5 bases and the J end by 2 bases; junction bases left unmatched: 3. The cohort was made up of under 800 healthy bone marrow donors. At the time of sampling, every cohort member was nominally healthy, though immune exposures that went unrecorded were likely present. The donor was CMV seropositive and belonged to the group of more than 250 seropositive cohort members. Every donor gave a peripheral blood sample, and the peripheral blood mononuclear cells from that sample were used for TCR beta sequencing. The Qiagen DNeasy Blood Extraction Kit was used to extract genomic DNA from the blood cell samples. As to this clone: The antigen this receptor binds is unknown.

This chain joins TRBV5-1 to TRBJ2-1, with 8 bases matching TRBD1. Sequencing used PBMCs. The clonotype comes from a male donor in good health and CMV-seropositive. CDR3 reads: CASSAGQAYNEQFF. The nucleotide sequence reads TGCGCCAGCAGTGCGGGACAGGCCTACAATGAGCAGTTCTTC. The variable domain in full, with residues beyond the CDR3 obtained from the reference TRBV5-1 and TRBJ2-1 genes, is KAGVTQTPRYLIKTRGQQVTLSCSPISGHRSVSWYQQTPGQGLQFLFEYFSETQRNKGNFPGRFSGRQFSNSRSEMNVSTLELGDSALYLCASSAGQAYNEQFFGPGTRLTVL.